This entry concerns a single T cell receptor (beta chain). The sample originates from a study of shared clonotypes between healthy human individuals. Among the donors, all were Caucasian adults who lived in Nashville, Tennessee. The CDR3 consists of 14 residues. Germline V lookup: CDR1 KGHSH, CDR2 LQKENI. V lost 0 bases, J lost 3 bases, and 8 bases lay in between. Clones were sequenced by immunoSEQ multiplex PCR, and TCRdb holds only the in-frame ones, with some missing. Here the sample spans roughly 500,000 clones, roughly 77% being singletons. Material: PBMCs. The chain employs TRBV18 and TRBJ1-1, with D maybe TRBD1 (5 bases). This receptor was obtained from a woman aged 40 to 50 in good health. Some clones in this sample may be carry-over from other donors' samples. In DNA, the CDR3 is TGTGCCAGCTCACCACCCCCGGGGGACACTGAAGCTTTCTTT. Translated, it gives CASSPPPGDTEAFF. The complete variable domain, with remaining parts taken from reference TRBV18 and TRBJ1-1, reads NAGVMQNPRHLVRRRGQEARLRCSPMKGHSHVYWYRQLPEEGLKFMVYLQKENIIDESGMPKERFSAEFPKEGPSILRIQQVVRGDSAAYFCASSPPPGDTEAFFGQGTRLTVV.